This TCR beta chain was captured by sequencing in a study of CD8 T cells in Susac syndrome. Points from the study as a whole: As the study acknowledged, the number of individuals in its TCR sequencing and HLA analysis was relatively small.

Note on this clonotype: What it binds is not known.

Reverse transcription of roughly 0.45 to 1 ug RNA used random hexamers. TCRdb analysed the immunoSEQ multiplex PCR reads with MiXCR anew, one entry per CDR3 protein. The repertoire holds about 290,000 distinct CDR3 sequences, with 75% to 85% as singletons. CDR1 is ENHRY and CDR2 is SYGVKD in the germline V gene. There are 13 residues in the CDR3. The V end lost 5 bases, the J end lost 1 base, and 8 bases lay between the germline ends. The sequence was collected from a human donor with multiple sclerosis. The sequenced sample consisted of CD8+ T cells from PBMCs. The chain is built from TRBV10-3 and TRBJ1-1, with D unresolved. The CDR3 DNA reads as TGTGCCATCAGTACCGGGTCGAACACTGAAGCTTTCTTT. As protein: CAISTGSNTEAFF.